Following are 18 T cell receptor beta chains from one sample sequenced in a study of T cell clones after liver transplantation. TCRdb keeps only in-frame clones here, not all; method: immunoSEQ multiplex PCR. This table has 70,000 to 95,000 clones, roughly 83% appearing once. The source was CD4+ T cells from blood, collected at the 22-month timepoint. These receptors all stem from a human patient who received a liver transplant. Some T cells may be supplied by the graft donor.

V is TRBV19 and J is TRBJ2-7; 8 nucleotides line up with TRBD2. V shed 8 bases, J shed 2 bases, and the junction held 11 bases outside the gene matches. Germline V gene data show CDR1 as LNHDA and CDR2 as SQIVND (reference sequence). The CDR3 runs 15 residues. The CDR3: CASGNPLAEAYEQYF. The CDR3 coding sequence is TGTGCCAGTGGTAACCCACTAGCGGAGGCCTACGAGCAGTACTTC.

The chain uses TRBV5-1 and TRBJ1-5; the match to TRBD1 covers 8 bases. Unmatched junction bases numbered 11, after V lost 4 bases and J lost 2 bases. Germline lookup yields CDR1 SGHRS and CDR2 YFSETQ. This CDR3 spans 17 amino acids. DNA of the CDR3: TGCGCCAGCAGCCGGGGGAGTCCGGGACAGGGCAATCAGCCCCAGCATTTT. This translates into CASSRGSPGQGNQPQHF.

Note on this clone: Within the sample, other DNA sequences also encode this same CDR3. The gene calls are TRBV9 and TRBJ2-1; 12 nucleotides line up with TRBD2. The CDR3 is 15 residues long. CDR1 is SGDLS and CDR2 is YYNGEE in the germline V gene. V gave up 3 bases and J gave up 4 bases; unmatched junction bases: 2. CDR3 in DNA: TGTGCCAGCAGCGAACTAGCGGGGGGTTACAATGAGCAGTTCTTC. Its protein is CASSELAGGYNEQFF. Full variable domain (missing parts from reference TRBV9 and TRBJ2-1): DSGVTQTPKHLITATGQRVTLRCSPRSGDLSVYWYQQSLDQGLQFLIQYYNGEERAKGNILERFSAQQFPDLHSELNLSSLELGDSALYFCASSELAGGYNEQFFGPGTRLTVL.

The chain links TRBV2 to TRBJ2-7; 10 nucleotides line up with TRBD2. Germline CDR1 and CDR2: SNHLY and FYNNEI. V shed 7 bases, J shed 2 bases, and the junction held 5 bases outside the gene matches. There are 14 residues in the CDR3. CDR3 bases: TGTGCCAGCAAGGAGCGGGAGGGCACCTACGAGCAGTACTTC. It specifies CASKEREGTYEQYF.

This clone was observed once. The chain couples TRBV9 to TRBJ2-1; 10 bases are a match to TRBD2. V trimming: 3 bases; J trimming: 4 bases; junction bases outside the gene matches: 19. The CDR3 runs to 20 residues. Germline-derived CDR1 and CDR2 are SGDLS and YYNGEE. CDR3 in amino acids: CASSERGVASGSPSYNEQFF. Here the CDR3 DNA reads TGTGCCAGCAGCGAAAGGGGGGTCGCTAGCGGGAGCCCGTCGTACAATGAGCAGTTCTTC.

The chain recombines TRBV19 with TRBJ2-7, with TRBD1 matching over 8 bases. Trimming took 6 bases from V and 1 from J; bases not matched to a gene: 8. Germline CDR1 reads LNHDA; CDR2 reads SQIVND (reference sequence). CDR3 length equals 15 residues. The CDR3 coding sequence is TGTGCCAGTAGCCGACAGGGGACGCTGTCCTACGAGCAGTACTTC. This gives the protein CASSRQGTLSYEQYF.

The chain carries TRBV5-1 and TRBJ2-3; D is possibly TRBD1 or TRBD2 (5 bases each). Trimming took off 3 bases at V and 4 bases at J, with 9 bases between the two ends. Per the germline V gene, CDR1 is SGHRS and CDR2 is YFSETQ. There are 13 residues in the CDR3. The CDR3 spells CASSWDGADTQYF. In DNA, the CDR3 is TGCGCCAGCAGCTGGGACGGTGCAGATACGCAGTATTTT.

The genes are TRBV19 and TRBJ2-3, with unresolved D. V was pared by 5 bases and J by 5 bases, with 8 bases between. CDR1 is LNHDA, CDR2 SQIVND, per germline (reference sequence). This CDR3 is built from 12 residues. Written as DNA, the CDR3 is TGTGCCAGTAGTCTCCCCAGAGATACGCAGTATTTT. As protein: CASSLPRDTQYF. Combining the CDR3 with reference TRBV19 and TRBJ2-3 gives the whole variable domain DGGITQSPKYLFRKEGQNVTLSCEQNLNHDAMYWYRQDPGQGLRLIYYSQIVNDFQKGDIAEGYSVSREKKESFPLTVTSAQKNPTAFYLCASSLPRDTQYFGPGTRLTVL.

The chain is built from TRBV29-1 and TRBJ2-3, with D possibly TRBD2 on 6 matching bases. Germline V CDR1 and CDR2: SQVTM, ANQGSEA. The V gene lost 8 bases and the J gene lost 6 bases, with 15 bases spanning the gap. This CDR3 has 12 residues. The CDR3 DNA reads TGCAGCCCGCGGGACTCACAGGATACGCAGTATTTT. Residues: CSPRDSQDTQYF.

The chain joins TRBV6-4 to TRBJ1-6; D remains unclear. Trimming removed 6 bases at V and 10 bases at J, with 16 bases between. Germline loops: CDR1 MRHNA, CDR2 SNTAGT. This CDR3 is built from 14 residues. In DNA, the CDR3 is TGTGCCAGCAGACACAGCGTCGGAAACTCACCCCTCCACTTT. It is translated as CASRHSVGNSPLHF.

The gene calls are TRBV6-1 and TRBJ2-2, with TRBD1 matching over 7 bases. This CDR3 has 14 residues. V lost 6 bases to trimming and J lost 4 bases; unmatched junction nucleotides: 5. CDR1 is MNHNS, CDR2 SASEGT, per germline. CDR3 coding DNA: TGTGCCAGCAGCGTGGACAGGAGCACCGGGGAGCTGTTTTTT. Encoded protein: CASSVDRSTGELFF.

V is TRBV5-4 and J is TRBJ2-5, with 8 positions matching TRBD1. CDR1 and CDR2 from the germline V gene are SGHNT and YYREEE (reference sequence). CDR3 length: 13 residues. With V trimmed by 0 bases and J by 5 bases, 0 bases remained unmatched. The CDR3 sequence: CASSLGTGETQYF. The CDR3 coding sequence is TGTGCCAGCAGCTTGGGGACAGGGGAGACCCAGTACTTC.

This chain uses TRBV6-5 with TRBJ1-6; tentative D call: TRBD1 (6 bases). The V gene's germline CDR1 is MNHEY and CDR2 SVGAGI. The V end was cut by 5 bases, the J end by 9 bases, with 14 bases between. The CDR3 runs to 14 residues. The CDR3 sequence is CASSDRWRVSPLHF. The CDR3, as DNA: TGTGCCAGCAGTGACAGGTGGAGGGTTTCACCCCTCCACTTT.

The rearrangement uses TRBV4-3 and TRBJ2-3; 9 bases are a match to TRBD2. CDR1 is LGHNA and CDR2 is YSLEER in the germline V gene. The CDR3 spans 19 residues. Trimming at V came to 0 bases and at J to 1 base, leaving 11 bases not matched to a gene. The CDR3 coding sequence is TGCGCCAGCAGCCAAGAATTTGGCGGGCTAGCGGGACGCACAGATACGCAGTATTTT. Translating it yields CASSQEFGGLAGRTDTQYF.

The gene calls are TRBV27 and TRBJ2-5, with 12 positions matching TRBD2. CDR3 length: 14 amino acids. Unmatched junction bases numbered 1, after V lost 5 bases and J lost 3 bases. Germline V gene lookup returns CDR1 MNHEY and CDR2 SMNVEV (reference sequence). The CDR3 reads CASSRLAGEETQYF. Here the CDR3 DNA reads TGTGCCAGCAGTCGACTAGCGGGAGAAGAGACCCAGTACTTC.

CDR3 region: CASSIDRSGNQPQHF. In nucleotides, the CDR3 is TGTGCCAGTAGTATAGATCGGTCGGGCAATCAGCCCCAGCATTTT. The genes are TRBV19 and TRBJ1-5; no definite D call. The CDR3 has 15 amino acids. The V end lost 0 bases, the J end lost 2 bases, and 8 bases lay between the germline ends. Germline-derived CDR1 and CDR2 are LNHDA and SQIVND (reference sequence).

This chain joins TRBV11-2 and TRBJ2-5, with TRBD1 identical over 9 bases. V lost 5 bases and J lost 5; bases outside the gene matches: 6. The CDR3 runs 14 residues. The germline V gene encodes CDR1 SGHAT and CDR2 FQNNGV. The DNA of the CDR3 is TGTGCCAGCAGCCTGGGACAGGGTGAGGAGACCCAGTACTTC. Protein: CASSLGQGEETQYF.

The DNA of the CDR3 is TGCGCCAGCTATGAGGAATTCCAAGAGACCCAGTACTTC. Amino acids: CASYEEFQETQYF. The genes are TRBV5-1 and TRBJ2-5; D unresolved. Germline V lookup: CDR1 SGHRS, CDR2 YFSETQ. V was clipped by 7 bases and J by 1 base, with 11 bases between them. This CDR3 comprises 13 residues.